This entry describes one TCR beta chain. The antigen this receptor binds is unknown. Base qualities are missing; no much larger clone stands one base away. This sample is part of a study of OX40 agonist ivuxolimab in advanced cancers. Regarding the study in general: Ivuxolimab, which targeted the costimulatory receptor OX40 (CD134), was an agonistic, fully human IgG2 monoclonal antibody. Partial responses were achieved by three dose-escalation patients, of whom one had hepatocellular carcinoma and two had cutaneous melanoma. In the dose-escalation cohort, 70% to 90% of patients were male, and the mean age was 60 years with a range of roughly 20 to 85. The point of sequencing TCRbeta in the periphery was to test whether ivuxolimab changed TCR sequence diversity and drove clonal T-cell expansion. The paper covers the monotherapy dose-escalation part of the phase I ivuxolimab trial, which included N of about 56 patients. Intravenous ivuxolimab was administered to patients every 2 weeks at six dose levels: 0.01, 0.1, 0.3, 1.5, 3 and 10 mg/kg. Patients were allowed to have had prior anti-PD-1, anti-PD-L1 or anti-CTLA-4 therapy, and approximately 43% of the dose-escalation patients had previously received checkpoint inhibitors. Of the approximately 50 patients in dose escalation, some 20 had hepatocellular carcinoma, about 15 had melanoma, 9 had renal cell carcinoma and 9 had head and neck cancer.

Genomic DNA was extracted from sorted cells for sequencing of the TCRbeta CDR3 region. TCRbeta CDR3 regions were sequenced using the immunoSEQ Assay. Not all clones reach the TCRdb copy of this immuneACCESS table, which keeps in-frame sequences only. Checked studies attribute under half of the gap to unresolved V genes and leave the rest unexplained. The sample table holds tens of thousands of clones, of which about nine tenths were seen once. The ten largest clones add up to 0.3% to 0.4% of the sample. What the work shows at the level of the full study, not this receptor alone: After ivuxolimab, expanded clones were on average more numerous among CD8+ T cells than among CD4+ T cells. At doses of 0.1 to 3.0 mg/kg, clonal expansion of both CD4+ and CD8+ blood T cells was observed from baseline to week 6. The antigen specificity of the clonally expanded peripheral T cells was not determined. In the 0.1-3.0 mg/kg groups, partial responders were among the patients with the lowest normalized peripheral clonal expansion, particularly in CD8+ T cells. Low levels of normalized T-cell clonal expansion were also seen in some patients who did not respond.

The trial excluded patients who had a history of autoimmune disease or who were on systemic immunosuppression. Peripheral blood for TCR sequencing was collected from all dose cohorts at baseline, on cycle 4 day 1, and on cycle 7 day 1. Samples came from an open-label, multicenter, first-in-human phase I dose-escalation trial of ivuxolimab. Adults with locally advanced or metastatic head and neck squamous cell, hepatocellular, melanoma or renal cell carcinoma were enrolled in the trial. Before TCR sequencing, CD4+ T cells and CD8+ T cells from peripheral blood were sorted into separate populations. V sheds 5 bases and J sheds 0 bases, leaving 15 bases between their ends. Looking up the germline V gene (reference sequence) yields CDR1 SEHNR and CDR2 FQNEAQ. From cysteine to phenylalanine, the CDR3 is 16 amino acids long. The entry retains the CDR3 DNA only, 48 bases that are in frame from base 1.

Recombination connected TRBV7-9 to TRBJ2-3; the D gene could be TRBD1 or TRBD2, each one agreeing over 6 bases. Sequencing was performed on CD4+ or CD8+ T cells sorted from blood, taken in a trial of the OX40 agonist ivuxolimab. This clonotype originated in an adult with an advanced solid tumor such as melanoma, head and neck, liver or kidney cancer. The CDR3 corresponds to CASSLSRGQSTDTQYF. The nucleotide sequence reads TGTGCCAGCAGCCTAAGCCGGGGGCAAAGCACAGATACGCAGTATTTT.